One sample yielded the 29 T cell receptor beta chains listed below, sequenced in a study of CD8+ T cells in alopecia areata listed by TCRdb under 2018. Library generation was performed with the immunoSEQ multiplex PCR assay. For TCR sequencing, RNA was extracted from every sample and reverse transcribed into cDNA to serve as template. The table was pulled from immuneACCESS by TCRdb, which kept in-frame rearrangements only. Such tables lose some clones; where checked, under half of the loss comes from unresolved V genes, and the rest has no known cause. The sample table holds under 300,000 clones, of which about two thirds were seen once. The ten largest clones represent around 1.2% of the sample. The label giving this sample's time point can be read as: baseline before oral tofacitinib. The source was CD4+ T cells sorted from blood, collected at week 0. The receptor source for this set is a human donor with alopecia areata.

The chain combines TRBV5-6 with TRBJ2-3; 7 bases fit TRBD2. After removal of 2 bases from V and 2 bases from J, the junction contained 8 bases not matched to a gene. CDR3 length: 16 amino acids. Germline CDR1 and CDR2: SGHDT and YYEEEE. The CDR3 nucleotides are TGTGCCAGCAGCTTACCGGGCGGGGGAGACACAGATACGCAGTATTTT. Its translation: CASSLPGGGDTDTQYF.

V gene TRBV6-5 combines with J gene TRBJ2-5; D possibly uses TRBD1 or TRBD2 (6 bases each). The germline gives CDR1 MNHEY, CDR2 SVGAGI. CDR3 size: 15 residues. With 0 bases removed from V and 4 bases from J, the gap between germline ends came to 12 bases. The CDR3 DNA is TGTGCCAGCAGTTACTCTCCGGGGGCCCCAGAGACCCAGTACTTC. Its translation: CASSYSPGAPETQYF.

The gene calls are TRBV2 and TRBJ1-1; no firm D call. Germline CDR1 reads SNHLY; CDR2 reads FYNNEI. This CDR3 has 14 amino acids. V was clipped by 2 bases and J by 0 bases, with 7 bases between them. In DNA, the CDR3 is TGTGCCAGCAGTGAAATCCCCATGAACACTGAAGCTTTCTTT. It encodes CASSEIPMNTEAFF.

The chain recombines TRBV7-8 with TRBJ2-7; TRBD2 agrees at 9 bases. The CDR3 loop spans 12 amino acids. Germline CDR1 is SGHVS and CDR2 is FQNEAQ. Losses at the gene ends were 1 base for V and 12 bases for J; bases not matched to a gene: 4. The CDR3 sequence is CASSLVAGDPYF. The CDR3 nucleotides read TGTGCCAGCAGCTTAGTAGCGGGGGATCCGTACTTC.

CDR3 sequence reads: CASSEGVGRWEEKLFF. The DNA for the CDR3 is TGTGCCAGCAGTGAAGGAGTGGGACGGTGGGAAGAAAAACTGTTTTTT. V is TRBV6-1 and J is TRBJ1-4, with a weak D call TRBD1 (5 bases). The CDR3 has 16 residues. The V gene lost 1 base and the J gene lost 8 bases, with 17 bases spanning the gap. Germline V gene sequence: CDR1 MNHNS, CDR2 SASEGT.

The rearrangement joins TRBV7-3 to TRBJ2-6; 9 bases are shared with TRBD1. With V trimmed by 6 bases and J by 0 bases, 9 bases remained unmatched. The CDR3 consists of 18 residues. The V gene's germline CDR1 is SGHTA and CDR2 FQGTGA. The CDR3 protein is CASSFTGGPTSGANVLTF. The CDR3 DNA reads TGTGCCAGCAGTTTCACAGGGGGCCCCACCTCTGGGGCCAACGTCCTGACTTTC.

This clone was counted many times. The chain combines TRBV7-2 with TRBJ2-7; D tentatively reads TRBD1 or TRBD2 (5 bases each). In germline, CDR1 is SGHTA, CDR2 FQGNSA. The CDR3 has 16 residues. V was shortened by 5 bases and J by 0 bases, with 17 bases between the two germline ends. This CDR3 is CASSLATGPSSYEQYF. CDR3 DNA sequence: TGTGCCAGCAGCCTCGCCACGGGACCTAGCTCCTACGAGCAGTACTTC.

The rearrangement uses TRBV6-5 and TRBJ2-5; D possibly matches TRBD1 or TRBD2 (6 bases each). V dropped 6 bases and J dropped 5 bases, with 13 bases sitting between them. Germline V gene sequence: CDR1 MNHEY, CDR2 SVGAGI. This CDR3 spans 13 amino acids. CDR3 sequence (DNA): TGTGCCAGCAGGGGGGGCACGGTCGAGACCCAGTACTTC. Protein sequence: CASRGGTVETQYF.

Judged by abundance, this clone is medium-sized. The V call is TRBV6-1, the J call TRBJ2-7; no clear D gene. This CDR3 comprises 15 residues. Trimming cost V 6 bases and J 3 bases, with 18 bases left between them. Per the germline V gene, CDR1 is MNHNS and CDR2 is SASEGT. The CDR3: CASRLAAEPHYEQYF. CDR3 coding DNA: TGTGCCAGCAGGCTCGCGGCAGAACCCCACTACGAGCAGTACTTC.

The genes are TRBV27 and TRBJ1-1, with D unresolved. This CDR3 region has 13 residues. Trimming shortened V by 4 bases and J by 1 base, and 7 bases separated the two germline ends. Germline CDR1 MNHEY, CDR2 SMNVEV (reference sequence). The CDR3 spells CASSSHQNTEAFF. The CDR3, as DNA: TGTGCCAGCAGTTCCCACCAGAACACTGAAGCTTTCTTT.

The chain has TRBV5-4 and TRBJ2-6, with D hard to call. Trimming pared 4 bases from V and 0 bases from J, leaving 5 bases between. Germline assignment: CDR1 SGHNT and CDR2 YYREEE (reference sequence). The CDR3 length is 14 residues. The DNA for the CDR3 is TGTGCCAGCAGCCGATCCTCTGGGGCCAACGTCCTGACTTTC. This gives the protein CASSRSSGANVLTF.

The rearrangement joins TRBV13 to TRBJ1-1, with D hard to call. V lost 8 bases and J 2 bases, leaving 12 bases between the germline ends. The CDR3 spans 13 residues. Germline V CDR1 and CDR2: PRHDT, FYEKMQ (reference sequence). As DNA, the CDR3 is TGTGCCAGCCACTTTCTGGCCAACACTGAAGCTTTCTTT. Protein product: CASHFLANTEAFF.

The chain couples TRBV30 to TRBJ2-4; D possibly uses TRBD1 or TRBD2 (5 bases each). Per germline, CDR1 GTSNPN and CDR2 SVGIG (reference sequence). V was clipped by 2 bases and J by 9 bases, with 14 bases between them. The CDR3 covers 13 residues. In DNA, the CDR3 is TGTGCCTGGAGTAGACGGGACCTAACCATTCAGTACTTC. It is translated as CAWSRRDLTIQYF.

Worth noting for this clone: Additional DNA sequences in this sample encode the identical CDR3. The CDR3 reads CSGRGTDTQYF. CDR3 in DNA: TGCAGTGGGAGGGGAACAGATACGCAGTATTTT. This chain connects TRBV20-1 to TRBJ2-3; TRBD2 is a possible D gene (6 bases). With 7 bases removed from V and 3 bases from J, the gap between germline ends came to 8 bases. Germline-derived CDR1 and CDR2 are DFQATT and SNEGSKA (reference sequence). The CDR3 sequence is 11 residues long.

This clone appeared a few times. V is TRBV6-5 and J is TRBJ2-7; no definite D call. The CDR3 loop spans 15 amino acids. Germline CDR1 is MNHEY and CDR2 is SVGAGI. V dropped 6 bases and J dropped 2 bases, with 17 bases sitting between them. The DNA for the CDR3 is TGTGCCAGCAGCCTCAGTGGCAAGAGAACCTACGAGCAGTACTTC. Amino acid sequence: CASSLSGKRTYEQYF.

The V gene is TRBV2, the J gene TRBJ2-1; D remains unclear. V shed 7 bases and J shed 0 bases, with 10 bases lying between them. Germline loops: CDR1 SNHLY, CDR2 FYNNEI. There are 14 residues in the CDR3. CDR3 loop: CASNPQISYNEQFF. DNA of the CDR3: TGTGCCAGCAACCCACAGATCTCCTACAATGAGCAGTTCTTC.

As regards this clone: A much larger clone sits a single nucleotide away, making a read error possible. Other DNA sequences in this specimen translate into the identical CDR3. Here the CDR3 DNA reads TGTGCCAGCAGATCTAGTACAGATACGCAGTATTTT. As protein: CASRSSTDTQYF. The chain has TRBV6-5 and TRBJ2-3, with unresolved D. Per germline, CDR1 MNHEY and CDR2 SVGAGI. This CDR3 spans 12 amino acids. V shed 6 bases and J shed 3 bases, with 7 bases lying between them.

The chain uses TRBV11-2 and TRBJ1-5; D is possibly TRBD1 (5 bases). V was shortened by 6 bases and J by 5 bases, with 11 bases between the two germline ends. CDR1 is SGHAT and CDR2 is FQNNGV in the germline V gene. The CDR3 has 13 amino acids. CDR3 loop: CASSIGEHQPQHF. The DNA of the CDR3 is TGTGCCAGCAGTATAGGGGAACATCAGCCCCAGCATTTT.

This rearrangement joins TRBV5-1 to TRBJ2-2, with D tentatively TRBD1 (5 bases). The CDR3 loop spans 14 amino acids. V was trimmed by 0 bases and J by 6 bases, leaving 9 bases between them. The germline CDR1 and CDR2 sequences are SGHRS and YFSETQ. The CDR3 DNA sequence: TGCGCCAGCAGCTTGGAAGGGGCGCCCGGGGAGCTGTTTTTT. It specifies CASSLEGAPGELFF.

The chain joins TRBV29-1 to TRBJ1-3, with TRBD1 identical over 9 bases. Germline V gene sequence: CDR1 SQVTM, CDR2 ANQGSEA. This CDR3 comprises 14 residues. V shed 7 bases and J 0 bases; nucleotides not matched to a gene: 4. CDR3 nucleotide sequence: TGCAGCGGACGGACAGGGGCCTCTGGAAACACCATATATTTT. This translates into CSGRTGASGNTIYF.

The J gene is TRBJ2-1, the V gene TRBV25-1; possibly TRBD2 for D (5 bases). V dropped 7 bases and J dropped 13 bases, with 14 bases sitting between them. CDR1 is MGHDK, CDR2 SYGVNS, per germline. CDR3 length equals 11 residues. CDR3 bases: TGTGCCAGCATGGGTGGGAGCACACAGTTCTTC. Protein product: CASMGGSTQFF.

On this clone: This specimen includes other DNA sequences encoding the same CDR3. The chain carries TRBV20-1 and TRBJ2-3; D unresolved. The ends were cut back, 6 bases at V and 2 bases at J, with 6 bases in the middle. The CDR3 runs 11 residues. Germline V gene data show CDR1 as DFQATT and CDR2 as SNEGSKA (reference sequence). DNA of the CDR3: TGCAGTGCGAGAAACACAGATACGCAGTATTTT. Protein: CSARNTDTQYF.

J is TRBJ1-2 and V is TRBV21-1. TRBV21-1 is designated a pseudogene. CDR3 length equals 14 residues. CDR3 amino acids: CASTTPGEAYGYTF. CDR3 in DNA: TGTGCCAGCACCACCCCGGGGGAGGCCTATGGCTACACCTTC.

The chain employs TRBV6-5 and TRBJ1-2; possibly TRBD1 for D (6 bases). Germline V gene data show CDR1 as MNHEY and CDR2 as SVGAGI. V was shortened by 6 bases and J by 4 bases, with 12 bases between the two germline ends. The CDR3 contains 13 residues. The CDR3: CASSLGGGYGYTF. CDR3 DNA: TGTGCCAGCAGCCTTGGGGGCGGCTATGGCTACACCTTC.

The chain recombines TRBV14 with TRBJ2-7; no clear D. The germline gives CDR1 SGHDN, CDR2 FVKESK. The CDR3 has 16 amino acids. Trimming removed 8 bases from V and 0 bases from J, with 20 bases in between. The CDR3 coding sequence is TGTGCCAGCGGGCAGCTAGACTTAAAGAGCTCCTACGAGCAGTACTTC. This encodes CASGQLDLKSSYEQYF.

The chain couples TRBV7-2 to TRBJ2-7; TRBD2 aligns across 9 bases. The J segment lost 0 bases and the V segment lost 5 bases, leaving 5 bases of the junction unmatched. Germline V gene sequence: CDR1 SGHTA, CDR2 FQGNSA. The CDR3 consists of 15 residues. CDR3 amino acids: CASSIRLADSYEQYF. CDR3 nucleotide sequence: TGTGCCAGCAGCATCAGACTAGCGGACTCCTACGAGCAGTACTTC.

The CDR3: CASSQDPRTGPYF. In nucleotides, the CDR3 is TGCGCCAGCAGCCAAGATCCTAGGACAGGGCCGTACTTC. This sequence joins TRBV4-1 and TRBJ2-5, with 8 positions matching TRBD1. CDR3 length: 13 residues. Trimming removed 0 bases from V and 13 bases from J; junction bases left unmatched: 7. The germline V gene has CDR1 MGHRA and CDR2 YSYEKL.

The genes are TRBV15 and TRBJ1-5, with 11 bases that match TRBD1. CDR3 length: 16 amino acids. Germline V gene data show CDR1 as LNHNV and CDR2 as YYDKDF (reference sequence). J lost 6 bases, V lost 6 bases, and 10 bases had no gene match. The CDR3, as DNA: TGTGCCACCAGAGACATGTGGACAGGGGGCAGTCAGCCCCAGCATTTT. Translating it yields CATRDMWTGGSQPQHF.

The chain links TRBV29-1 to TRBJ1-5; D may be TRBD1 (5 bases). The germline V gene encodes CDR1 SQVTM and CDR2 ANQGSEA. V was shortened by 5 bases and J by 6 bases, with 14 bases between the two germline ends. CDR3 length equals 13 residues. The CDR3 DNA reads TGCAGCGTTCGTGTCAGGGATAGTCAGCCCCAGCATTTT. Protein: CSVRVRDSQPQHF.